This TCR beta chain comes out of a study of T cells in localized non-small cell lung cancer. The study's findings and limits: Higher blood T cell density tracked longer overall survival. In uninvolved adjacent lung, T cell clonality reached its highest value, exceeding tumor.

Turning to this clone: Antigen unknown. At one of its ends the junction is not consistent with the germline gene, which may arise from a read error.

Looked up from germline, CDR1 is SSHAT and CDR2 is FNYEAQ (reference sequence). The CDR3 runs to 15 residues. Using immunoSEQ multiplex PCR, the repertoire was profiled, and TCRdb retains in-frame clones only, with some absent. The table records roughly 40,000 clones, about 90% of them present only once. This rearrangement joins TRBV7-7 to TRBJ1-4; possibly TRBD1 for D (6 bases). This sample comprised peripheral blood, obtained before any cancer treatment. The source is a woman aged 40-69 years with stage I lung adenocarcinoma. The CDR3 DNA sequence: TGTGCTAGCAGCTTAGGGGGTTCCAGGGGCGGAAAACTGTTTTTT. Its translation is CASSLGGSRGGKLFF.